This T cell receptor (beta chain) stems from a study of T cells in Graves' hyperthyroidism and ophthalmopathy. The CDR3 consists of 11 residues. CDR1 and CDR2 from the germline V gene are SGHDN and FVKESK. With 6 bases removed from V and 9 bases from J, the gap between germline ends came to 11 bases. Patients were excluded because of uncontrolled infection, other autoimmune disease, pregnancy or lactation. The TCR beta CDR3 regions underwent amplification using RNA transcripts as the source. Primed by the HTBI set, a first-round RT-PCR was run on the TCR CDR3. Each CDR3 protein gets one entry after TCRdb re-called the multiplex PCR reads with MiXCR. The sample yields roughly 640,000 distinct CDR3 sequences, more than 15% seen once.

The clonotype originates from a woman between 40 and 50 years old with Graves' ophthalmopathy. V and J are TRBV14 and TRBJ1-1; D remains ambiguous. Material for sequencing was blood. CDR3 loop: CASSHGIQAFF. CDR3 coding DNA: TGTGCCAGCAGTCACGGGATTCAAGCTTTCTTT.